The 8 T cell receptor beta chains presented below share a single source sample, sequenced in a study of CD8 T cells in ankylosing spondylitis. From the 5' RACE reads, TCRdb called clonotypes with MiXCR, one entry per CDR3 protein. The table has about 250,000 distinct CDR3 sequences, under 30% seen once; the top ten hold around 0.64%. Input material: blood, either unsorted or a sorted T cell fraction (not recorded which). These receptors were collected from a male donor with ankylosing spondylitis or in good health (not recorded which).

This clonotype was counted a few times. V and J are TRBV7-3 and TRBJ2-1, with TRBD2 matching over 9 bases. CDR3 length: 16 amino acids. Germline V CDR1 and CDR2: SGHTA, FQGTGA. V lost 3 bases and J lost 2; bases outside the gene matches: 5. CDR3 amino acids: CASSFRGGATYNEQFF. CDR3 bases: TGTGCCAGCAGCTTTCGCGGGGGGGCCACCTACAATGAGCAGTTCTTC.

The table lists this clonotype with many counts. The J gene is TRBJ2-3, the V gene TRBV4-2; tentative D call: TRBD2 (6 bases). CDR1 is LGHNA, CDR2 YNFKEQ, per germline. The CDR3 extends over 16 amino acids. Trimming took off 1 base at V and 6 bases at J, with 17 bases between the two ends. Here the CDR3 reads CASSQAGEVLSDTQYF. The CDR3 DNA reads as TGTGCCAGCAGCCAAGCGGGGGAAGTGTTGTCGGATACGCAGTATTTT.

This clonotype was counted between two and nine times. The rearrangement uses TRBV12-3 or TRBV12-4 and TRBJ2-1; D is unclear. The V end was cut by 5 bases, the J end by 9 bases, with 8 bases between. The CDR3 consists of 11 residues. CDR3 sequence: CASSANFEQFF. CDR3 coding DNA: TGTGCCAGCAGTGCAAATTTTGAGCAGTTCTTC.

The chain has TRBV6-1 and TRBJ1-4, with 11 bases identical to TRBD1. Germline CDR1 MNHNS, CDR2 SASEGT. V trimming: 4 bases; J trimming: 7 bases; junction bases outside the gene matches: 5. The CDR3 totals 15 residues. CDR3 sequence (DNA): TGTGCCAGCAGTGTCCGGGGACAGGGGGGTGAAAAACTGTTTTTT. It codes for CASSVRGQGGEKLFF.

This chain links TRBV5-1 with TRBJ2-3; 11 nucleotides align to TRBD2. With V trimmed by 4 bases and J by 1 base, 5 bases remained unmatched. The CDR3 extends over 16 amino acids. Germline V CDR1 and CDR2: SGHRS, YFSETQ. CDR3: CASSPGTSGRTDTQYF. The CDR3 nucleotides are TGCGCCAGCAGCCCGGGGACTAGCGGACGCACAGATACGCAGTATTTT.

This clonotype occurred a few times. The chain uses TRBV11-2 and TRBJ2-2, with 9 nucleotides matching TRBD1. From germline, CDR1 is SGHAT and CDR2 FQNNGV. This CDR3 is 16 amino acids long. The V and J ends lost 6 bases and 1 base, in that order; junction bases with no gene match: 6. CDR3 region: CASRQPGQGNTGELFF. CDR3 nucleotide sequence: TGTGCCAGCAGACAACCGGGACAGGGGAACACCGGGGAGCTGTTTTTT.

As for this clonotype: A read error may explain this, as a much larger clone is one base away. The rearrangement joins TRBV3-1 to TRBJ2-2; 8 positions agree with TRBD2. The CDR3 length is 16 residues. The germline gives CDR1 LGHDT, CDR2 YNNKEL (reference sequence). CDR3 bases: TGTGTCAGCAGCCATACGGGGGGGCGGAGCACCGGGGAGCTGTTTTTT. Translation: CVSSHTGGRSTGELFF.

The sample holds a few counts of this clonotype. V gene TRBV11-2 combines with J gene TRBJ2-3, with a weak D call TRBD2 (6 bases). The CDR3 is made up of 15 amino acids. CDR1 SGHAT and CDR2 FQNNGV come from the germline V gene. V lost 4 bases, J lost 6 bases, and 17 bases lay in between. The CDR3 sequence is CASSSAGTWSDTQYF. Written as DNA, the CDR3 is TGTGCCAGCAGCTCGGCGGGGACTTGGTCGGATACGCAGTATTTT.